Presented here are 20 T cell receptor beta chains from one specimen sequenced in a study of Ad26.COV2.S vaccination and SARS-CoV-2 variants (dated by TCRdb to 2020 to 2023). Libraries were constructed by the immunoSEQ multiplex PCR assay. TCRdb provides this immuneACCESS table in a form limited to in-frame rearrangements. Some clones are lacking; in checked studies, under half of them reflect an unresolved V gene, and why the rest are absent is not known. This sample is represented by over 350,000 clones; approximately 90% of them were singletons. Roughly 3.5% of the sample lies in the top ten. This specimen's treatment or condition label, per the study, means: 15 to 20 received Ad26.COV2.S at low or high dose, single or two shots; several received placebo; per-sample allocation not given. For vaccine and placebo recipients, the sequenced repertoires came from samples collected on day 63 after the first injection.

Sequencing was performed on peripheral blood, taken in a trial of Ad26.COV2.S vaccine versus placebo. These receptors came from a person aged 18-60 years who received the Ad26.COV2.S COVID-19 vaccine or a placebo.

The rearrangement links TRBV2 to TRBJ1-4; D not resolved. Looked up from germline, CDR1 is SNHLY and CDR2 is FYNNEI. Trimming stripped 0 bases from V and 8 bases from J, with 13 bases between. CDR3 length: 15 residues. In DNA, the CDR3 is TGTGCCAGCAGTGAAGCGCTTCGAGGGTTCGAAAAACTGTTTTTT. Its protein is CASSEALRGFEKLFF.

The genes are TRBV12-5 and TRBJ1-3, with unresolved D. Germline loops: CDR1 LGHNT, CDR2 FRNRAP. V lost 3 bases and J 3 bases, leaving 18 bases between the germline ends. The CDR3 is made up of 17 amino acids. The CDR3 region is CASGFRGSTTFGNTIYF. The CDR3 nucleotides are TGTGCTAGTGGTTTCCGGGGATCGACGACTTTTGGAAACACCATATATTTT.

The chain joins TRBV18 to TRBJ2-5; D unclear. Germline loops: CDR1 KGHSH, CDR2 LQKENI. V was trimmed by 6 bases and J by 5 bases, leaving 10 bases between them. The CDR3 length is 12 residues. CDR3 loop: CASSLLGETQYF. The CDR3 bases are TGTGCCAGCTCCCTCTTAGGCGAGACCCAGTACTTC.

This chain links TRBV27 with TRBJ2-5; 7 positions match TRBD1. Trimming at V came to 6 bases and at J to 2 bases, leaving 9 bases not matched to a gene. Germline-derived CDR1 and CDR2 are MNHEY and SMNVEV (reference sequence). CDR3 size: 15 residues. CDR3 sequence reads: CASSNGQGDQETQYF. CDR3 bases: TGTGCCAGCAGCAACGGGCAGGGGGATCAAGAGACCCAGTACTTC.

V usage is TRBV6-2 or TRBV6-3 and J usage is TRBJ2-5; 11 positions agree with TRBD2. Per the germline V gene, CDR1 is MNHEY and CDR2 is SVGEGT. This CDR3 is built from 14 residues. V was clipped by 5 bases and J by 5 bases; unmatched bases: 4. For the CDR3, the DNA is TGTGCCAGCAGTAGGCGGACTAGCGGGGAGACCCAGTACTTC. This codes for CASSRRTSGETQYF.

Here the CDR3 DNA reads TGTGCCAGCAAGTGGGGGCAGAACTCGGCCAAAAACATTCAGTACTTC. Protein product: CASKWGQNSAKNIQYF. V usage is TRBV2 and J usage is TRBJ2-4, with D possibly matching TRBD1 (6 bases). The CDR3 consists of 16 residues. Germline V lookup: CDR1 SNHLY, CDR2 FYNNEI. The germline V and J ends were trimmed by 7 bases and 1 base, with 17 bases remaining between them.

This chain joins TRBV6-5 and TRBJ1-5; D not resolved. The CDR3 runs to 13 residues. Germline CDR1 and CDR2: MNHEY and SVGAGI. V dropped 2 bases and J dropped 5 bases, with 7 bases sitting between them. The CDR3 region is CASSYEPYQPQHF. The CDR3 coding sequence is TGTGCCAGCAGTTACGAGCCTTATCAGCCCCAGCATTTT.

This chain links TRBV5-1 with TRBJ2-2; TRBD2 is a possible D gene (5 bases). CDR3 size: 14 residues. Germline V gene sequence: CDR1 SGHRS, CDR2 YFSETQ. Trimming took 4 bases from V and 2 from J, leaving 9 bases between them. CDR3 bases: TGCGCCAGCAGCCTCGACTATAACACCGGGGAGCTGTTTTTT. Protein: CASSLDYNTGELFF.

CDR3 residues: CASTPIWENTEAFF. The DNA for the CDR3 is TGTGCCAGCACCCCGATTTGGGAGAACACTGAAGCTTTCTTT. This sequence joins TRBV6-5 and TRBJ1-1; the D is unclear. The germline V gene encodes CDR1 MNHEY and CDR2 SVGAGI. The CDR3 extends over 14 amino acids. V was cut by 7 bases and J by 1 base, with 13 bases left in between.

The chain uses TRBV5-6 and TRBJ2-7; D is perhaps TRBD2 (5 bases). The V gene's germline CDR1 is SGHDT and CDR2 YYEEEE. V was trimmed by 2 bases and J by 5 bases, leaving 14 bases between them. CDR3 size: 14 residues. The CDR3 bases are TGTGCCAGCAGCTTTGCGGGTGGTGGGCACGAGCAGTACTTC. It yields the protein CASSFAGGGHEQYF.

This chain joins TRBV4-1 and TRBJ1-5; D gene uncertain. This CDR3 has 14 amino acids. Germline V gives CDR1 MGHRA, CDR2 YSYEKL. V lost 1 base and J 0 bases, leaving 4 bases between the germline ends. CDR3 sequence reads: CASSQGHSNQPQHF. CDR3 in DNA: TGCGCCAGCAGCCAAGGGCATAGCAATCAGCCCCAGCATTTT.

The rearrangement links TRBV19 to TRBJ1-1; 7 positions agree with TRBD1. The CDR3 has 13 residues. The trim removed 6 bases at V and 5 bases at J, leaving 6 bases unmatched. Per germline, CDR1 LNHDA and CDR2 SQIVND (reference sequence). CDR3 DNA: TGTGCCAGTAGGGCGACAGGGTTAACTGAAGCTTTCTTT. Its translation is CASRATGLTEAFF.

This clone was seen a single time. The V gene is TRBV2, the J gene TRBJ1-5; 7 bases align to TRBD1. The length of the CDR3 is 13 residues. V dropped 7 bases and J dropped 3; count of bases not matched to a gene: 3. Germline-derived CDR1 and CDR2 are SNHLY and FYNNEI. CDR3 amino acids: CASKDRNNQPQHF. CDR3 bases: TGTGCCAGCAAGGACAGGAACAATCAGCCCCAGCATTTT.

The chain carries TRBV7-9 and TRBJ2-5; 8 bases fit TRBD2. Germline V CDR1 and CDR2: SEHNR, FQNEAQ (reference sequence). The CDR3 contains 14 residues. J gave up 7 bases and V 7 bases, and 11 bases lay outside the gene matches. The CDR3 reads CASTMTSAPTTQYF. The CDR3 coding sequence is TGTGCCAGCACCATGACTAGCGCCCCCACGACCCAGTACTTC.

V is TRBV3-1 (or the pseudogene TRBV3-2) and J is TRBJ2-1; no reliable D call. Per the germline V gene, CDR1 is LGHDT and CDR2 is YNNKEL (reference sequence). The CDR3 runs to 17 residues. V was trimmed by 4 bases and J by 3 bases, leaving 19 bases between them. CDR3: CASSPPLGEQYYNEQFF. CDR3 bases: TGTGCCAGCAGCCCCCCCTTAGGCGAGCAATACTACAATGAGCAGTTCTTC.

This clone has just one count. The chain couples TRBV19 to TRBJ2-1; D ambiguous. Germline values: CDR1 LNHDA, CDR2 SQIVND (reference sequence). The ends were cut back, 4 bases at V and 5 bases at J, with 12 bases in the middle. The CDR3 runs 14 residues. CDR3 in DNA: TGTGCCAGTAGTAGGCCAGCCGAGAACAATGAGCAGTTCTTC. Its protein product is CASSRPAENNEQFF. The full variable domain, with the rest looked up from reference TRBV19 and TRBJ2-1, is DGGITQSPKYLFRKEGQNVTLSCEQNLNHDAMYWYRQDPGQGLRLIYYSQIVNDFQKGDIAEGYSVSREKKESFPLTVTSAQKNPTAFYLCASSRPAENNEQFFGPGTRLTVL.

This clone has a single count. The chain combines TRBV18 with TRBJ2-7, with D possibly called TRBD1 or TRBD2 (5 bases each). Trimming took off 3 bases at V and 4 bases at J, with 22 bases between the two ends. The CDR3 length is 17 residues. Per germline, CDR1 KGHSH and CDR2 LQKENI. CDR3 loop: CASSPAGTKKNPYEQYF. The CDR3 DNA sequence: TGTGCCAGCTCACCGGCCGGGACCAAAAAAAACCCATACGAGCAGTACTTC.

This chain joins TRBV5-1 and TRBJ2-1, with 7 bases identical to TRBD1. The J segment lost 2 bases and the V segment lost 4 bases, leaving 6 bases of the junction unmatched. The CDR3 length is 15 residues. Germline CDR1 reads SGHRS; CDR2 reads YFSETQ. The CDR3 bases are TGCGCCAGCAGCGTTACAGGGGCGCCCTACAATGAGCAGTTCTTC. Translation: CASSVTGAPYNEQFF.

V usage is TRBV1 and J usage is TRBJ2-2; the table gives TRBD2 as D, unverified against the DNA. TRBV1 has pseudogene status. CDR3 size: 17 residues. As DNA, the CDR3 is TGCACCAGCACCGGGACTAGCGGGGATAATTTAACCGGGGAGCTGTTTTTT. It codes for CTSTGTSGDNLTGELFF.

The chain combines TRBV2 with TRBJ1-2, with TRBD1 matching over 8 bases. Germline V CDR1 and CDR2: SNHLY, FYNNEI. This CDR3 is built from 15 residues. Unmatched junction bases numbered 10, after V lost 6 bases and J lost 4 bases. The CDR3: CASSAQPGQVYGYTF. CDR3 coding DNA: TGTGCCAGCAGCGCTCAACCGGGACAGGTCTATGGCTACACCTTC.